This T cell receptor beta chain was captured by sequencing in a study of T cell changes during pregnancy in multiple sclerosis. Some clones are missing from TCRdb's copy, which holds only in-frame ones; the method was immunoSEQ multiplex PCR. The repertoire has roughly 48,000 clones, about nine tenths of them found once; the top ten carry 1.2%. The CDR3 runs to 14 residues. Germline loops: CDR1 SGDLS, CDR2 YYNGEE. Trimming stripped 3 bases from V and 2 bases from J, with 10 bases between. This sequence joins TRBV9 and TRBJ2-3, with D possibly being TRBD2 (5 bases). The clonotype originates from a female donor with multiple sclerosis, enrolled in a pregnancy study. Specimen: CD4+ T cells from peripheral blood mononuclear cells, collected in the second trimester of pregnancy. CDR3 sequence (DNA): TGTGCCAGCAGCGCTAGCAGGCCCACAGATACGCAGTATTTT. It specifies CASSASRPTDTQYF.